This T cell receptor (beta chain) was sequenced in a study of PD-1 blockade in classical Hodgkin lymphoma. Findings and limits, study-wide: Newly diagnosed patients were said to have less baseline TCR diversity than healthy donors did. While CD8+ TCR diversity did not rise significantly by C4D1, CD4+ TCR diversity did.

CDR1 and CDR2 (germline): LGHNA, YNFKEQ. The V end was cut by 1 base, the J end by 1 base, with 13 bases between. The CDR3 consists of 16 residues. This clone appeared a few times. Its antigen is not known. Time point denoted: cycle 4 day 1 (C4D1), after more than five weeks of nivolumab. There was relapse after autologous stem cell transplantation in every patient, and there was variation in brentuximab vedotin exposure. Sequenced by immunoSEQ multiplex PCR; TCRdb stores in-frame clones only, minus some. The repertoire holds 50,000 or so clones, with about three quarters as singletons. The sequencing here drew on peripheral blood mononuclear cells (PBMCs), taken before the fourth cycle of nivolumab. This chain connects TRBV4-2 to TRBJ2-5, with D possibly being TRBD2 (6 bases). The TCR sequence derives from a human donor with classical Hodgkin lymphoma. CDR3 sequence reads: CASSQAGISGQETQYF. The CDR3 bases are TGTGCCAGCAGCCAAGCGGGCATTAGCGGCCAAGAGACCCAGTACTTC.